This T cell receptor beta chain was profiled in a study of blood T cell repertoires in COVID-19. On the study more broadly: The United States, Italy and Spain provided the acute and convalescent COVID-19 samples. Sources were T cells, B-cell-depleted T cells, or PBMCs; the material itself was cDNA or gDNA.

Assay used: immunoSEQ multiplex PCR; TCRdb lists only in-frame clones, some missing. The sample yields about 59,000 clones, about 73% seen once. This CDR3 has 13 residues. CDR1 SNHLY and CDR2 FYNNEI come from the germline V gene. Trimming took 7 bases from V and 2 from J, leaving 11 bases between them. The rearrangement links TRBV2 to TRBJ1-1; possible D gene TRBD1, 5 bases. The TCR was taken from a woman in her seventies with acute or convalescent COVID-19. Material for sequencing was peripheral blood. DNA for the CDR3: TGTGCCAGCACCCCGACAGTCAACACTGAAGCTTTCTTT. Encoded protein: CASTPTVNTEAFF.